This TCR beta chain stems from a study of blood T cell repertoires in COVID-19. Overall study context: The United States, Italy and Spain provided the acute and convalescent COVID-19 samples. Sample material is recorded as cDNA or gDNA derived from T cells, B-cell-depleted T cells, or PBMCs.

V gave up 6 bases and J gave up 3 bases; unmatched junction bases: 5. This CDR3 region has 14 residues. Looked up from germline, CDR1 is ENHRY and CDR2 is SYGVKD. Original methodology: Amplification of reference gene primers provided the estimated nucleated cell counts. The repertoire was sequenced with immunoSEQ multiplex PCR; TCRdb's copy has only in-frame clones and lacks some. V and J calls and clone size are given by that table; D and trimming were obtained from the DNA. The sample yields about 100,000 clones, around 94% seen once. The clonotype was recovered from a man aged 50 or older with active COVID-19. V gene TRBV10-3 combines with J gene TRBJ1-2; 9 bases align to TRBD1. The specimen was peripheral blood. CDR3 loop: CAISNRDRDYGYTF. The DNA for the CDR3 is TGTGCCATCAGCAACCGGGACAGGGACTATGGCTACACCTTC.